One and the same sample provided the 10 T cell receptor beta chains below, sequenced in a study of human T cells and chemical hapten exposure (dated by TCRdb to about 2021). The time point label, as the study defines it: healthy volunteer bleed at 2 weeks. Total RNA was extracted from unfractionated whole blood collected in Tempus Blood RNA tubes. Receptor libraries were prepared by RACE. Data came from a NextSeq 500. Through fastp at Q25 and MiXCR, TCRdb rebuilt clones from the public reads, retaining in-frame beta chains. Each record represents a unique CDR3 protein, reported with the most common genes and DNA among its rows. The sample records approximately 90,000 distinct CDR3 sequences, approximately 9.7% of which are singletons. The ten largest clones take up 2.9% of the sample. Sequencing was carried out using whole blood. The receptors come from a female donor in good health. Some clones in this sample may be carry-over from other donors' samples.

V usage is TRBV29-1 and J usage is TRBJ1-1; D unresolved. This CDR3 is built from 14 residues. The germline V gene has CDR1 SQVTM and CDR2 ANQGSEA. V lost 0 bases and J 3 bases, leaving 11 bases between the germline ends. The CDR3: CSVEDVRGDTEAFF. The CDR3 coding sequence is TGCAGCGTTGAAGATGTGAGAGGAGACACTGAAGCTTTCTTT.

This clonotype was detected only a few times. The J gene is TRBJ2-5, the V gene TRBV27; no definite D call. Germline CDR1 MNHEY, CDR2 SMNVEV (reference sequence). V lost 6 bases to trimming and J lost 5 bases, with 13 bases between them. CDR3 length: 13 amino acids. The CDR3 DNA sequence: TGTGCCAGCAGCGGCTATATAGGGGAGACCCAGTACTTC. Its protein is CASSGYIGETQYF.

Only a few counts were recorded for this clonotype. This sequence joins TRBV28 and TRBJ2-7; 9 nucleotides agree with TRBD1. V gave up 4 bases and J gave up 1 base; unmatched junction bases: 5. The CDR3 length is 15 residues. From germline, CDR1 is MDHEN and CDR2 SYDVKM. The CDR3 spells CASSSPGTGSYEQYF. As DNA, the CDR3 is TGTGCCAGCAGTTCCCCCGGGACAGGGTCCTACGAGCAGTACTTC.

This clonotype has just a few counts. This chain uses TRBV20-1 with TRBJ2-1; D may be TRBD1 (6 bases). V was trimmed by 5 bases and J by 5 bases, leaving 7 bases between them. The CDR3 is 11 amino acids. Germline V gene sequence: CDR1 DFQATT, CDR2 SNEGSKA (reference sequence). CDR3 sequence reads: CSAYRDNEQFF. CDR3 DNA: TGCAGTGCTTACAGGGACAATGAGCAGTTCTTC.

This clonotype has more than one count but fewer than ten. The J gene is TRBJ2-3, the V gene TRBV28; D gene unclear. Trimming shortened V by 6 bases and J by 2 bases, and 9 bases separated the two germline ends. The CDR3 extends over 13 amino acids. The germline V gene encodes CDR1 MDHEN and CDR2 SYDVKM. The CDR3 spells CASSQKATDTQYF. CDR3 in DNA: TGTGCCAGCAGCCAGAAGGCCACAGATACGCAGTATTTT.

There are a few counts of this clonotype. V usage is TRBV15 and J usage is TRBJ2-1; TRBD2 matches at 7 bases. CDR3 length equals 18 residues. Germline V gene data show CDR1 as LNHNV and CDR2 as YYDKDF (reference sequence). Trimming removed 0 bases from V and 2 bases from J; junction bases left unmatched: 10. CDR3 DNA sequence: TGTGCCACCAGCAGAGATCTAGCTAGCGGAGCCACCTACAATGAGCAGTTCTTC. Residues: CATSRDLASGATYNEQFF.

This clonotype has a handful of counts. The chain is built from TRBV28 and TRBJ1-2, with a possible D match to TRBD1 (5 bases). This CDR3 contains 12 residues. The germline CDR1 and CDR2 sequences are MDHEN and SYDVKM. Trimming pared 5 bases from V and 7 bases from J, leaving 11 bases between. The CDR3 protein is CASSPQGTGYTF. The DNA of the CDR3 is TGTGCCAGCAGTCCCCAGGGTACTGGCTACACCTTC.

This chain links TRBV28 with TRBJ2-7, with a tentative D call TRBD1 (6 bases). CDR1 is MDHEN and CDR2 is SYDVKM in the germline V gene. V lost 5 bases to trimming and J lost 6 bases, with 8 bases between them. CDR3 length equals 11 residues. Written as DNA, the CDR3 is TGTGCCAGCAGTGGACAGTTCGAGCAGTACTTC. This encodes CASSGQFEQYF.

This clonotype has a handful of counts. The genes are TRBV29-1 and TRBJ2-7, with a weak D call TRBD2 (5 bases). Trimming left V 0 bases short and J 3 bases short, with 9 bases between. Germline CDR1 and CDR2: SQVTM and ANQGSEA. The CDR3 consists of 13 residues. The CDR3 loop is CSVEDSGNYEQYF. As DNA, the CDR3 is TGCAGCGTTGAAGATTCGGGGAACTACGAGCAGTACTTC.

This clonotype was counted only a few times. The chain couples TRBV19 to TRBJ2-7; D perhaps matches TRBD2 (6 bases). The ends were cut back, 5 bases at V and 3 bases at J, with 20 bases in the middle. Germline CDR1 LNHDA, CDR2 SQIVND (reference sequence). The CDR3 contains 16 residues. The CDR3 DNA follows: TGTGCCAGTAGTCCCTCGACGGGCGGGGATTTCTACGAGCAGTACTTC. Translation: CASSPSTGGDFYEQYF.